The rows below give T cell receptor beta chains drawn from one sample of a study of Tregs in tolerant kidney transplant recipients. TCRdb keeps only in-frame clones here, not all; method: immunoSEQ multiplex PCR. The sample has some 66,000 clones, roughly 92% seen once. Sample: CD8+ T cells from blood, taken before the transplant. These receptors originate from a human donor who received a combined kidney and bone marrow transplant. Both conserved end residues are part of each CDR3.

j_gene | v_gene | CDR3aa
TRBJ2-7 | TRBV6-5 | CASSYSTLAEGYEQYF
TRBJ1-1 | TRBV19 | CASSTPRQGFYTEAFF
TRBJ2-1 | TRBV7-2 | CASSLGGGLAGSEQFF
TRBJ2-7 | TRBV5-6 | CASSFVTSVEGEQYF
TRBJ1-4 | TRBV5-1 | CASSLNSAGADEKLFF
TRBJ2-5 | TRBV9 | CASSAGTGVIETQYF
TRBJ2-7 | TRBV6-1 | CASSTGQTYEQYF
TRBJ2-1 | TRBV4-3 | CASSSYLGGGDEQFF
TRBJ1-1 | TRBV9 | CASSTGTGLDTEAFF
TRBJ2-7 | TRBV7-9 | CASSSGGGTGRYEQYF
TRBJ2-7 | TRBV2 | CATLGKNAGGEQYF
TRBJ2-2 | TRBV28 | CASSFRGTNTGELFF
TRBJ1-2 | TRBV19 | CASSIWDSHYGYTF
TRBJ2-1 | TRBV2 | CASSESLAGREQFF
TRBJ2-2 | TRBV4-1 | CASSQPGVPAGELFF
TRBJ2-7 | TRBV6-5 | CASKAGLANSEQYF
TRBJ1-1 | TRBV4-1 | CASSQEPGSMNTEAFF
TRBJ2-4 | TRBV28 | CASTEELAKNIQYF
TRBJ1-1 | TRBV5-6 | CASSLRDRGETEAFF
TRBJ2-1 | TRBV11-1 | CASSFGVAGGFDEQFF
TRBJ1-4 | TRBV7-8 | CASSLVFPGGNEKLFF
TRBJ2-6 | TRBV2 | CASREGPSSSGANVLTF
TRBJ2-5 | TRBV27 | CASSPSTGEAGETQYF
TRBJ2-7 | TRBV27 | CASSFQQHYEQYF
TRBJ2-1 | TRBV7-2 | CASSTQGNEQFF
TRBJ2-1 | TRBV19 | CASSVTESYNEQFF
TRBJ1-5 | TRBV15 | CATSRDREGVQPQHF
TRBJ2-1 | TRBV4-3 | CASSQDRYRGGYNEQFF
TRBJ2-7 | TRBV2 | CASSELMGQESGWSNYEQYF
TRBJ2-7 | TRBV5-1 | CASSPTGGYEQYF
TRBJ1-2 | TRBV11-2 | CASSLTGVRGYTF
TRBJ1-2 | TRBV7-2 | CASSTLDRLTNYGYTF
TRBJ2-2 | TRBV7-3 | CASSFSGSTGELFF
TRBJ2-5 | TRBV4-1 | CASSQDSGVETQYF
TRBJ2-7 | TRBV19 | CASSTRQGAHMYEQYF
TRBJ2-4 | TRBV4-3 | CASSQDSATRRIAKNIQYF
TRBJ1-1 | TRBV5-6 | CASSFLGSEAFF
TRBJ2-1 | TRBV19 | CASSIAAESSYNEQFF
TRBJ2-7 | TRBV13 | CASSLDRGIHEQYF
TRBJ1-5 | TRBV7-2 | CASSPRQGRNQPQHF
TRBJ1-1 | TRBV4-1 | CASSQVLGQANTEAFF
TRBJ2-6 | TRBV13 | CASSLGLSSGANVLTF
TRBJ2-7 | TRBV7-8 | CASSPISRRAGSYEQYF
TRBJ2-1 | TRBV27 | CASIRGGNYNEQFF
TRBJ1-2 | TRBV7-9 | CASSFRQDYGYTF
TRBJ2-7 | TRBV7-2 | CASSLWAGYEQYF
TRBJ1-1 | TRBV27 | CASSLEWNTEAFF
TRBJ2-7 | TRBV11-1 | CASSFSGRATYEQYF
TRBJ1-2 | TRBV9 | CASSVGAYDGYTF
TRBJ2-3 | TRBV4-3 | CASSQTGGDTQYF
TRBJ2-1 | TRBV25-1 | CASSGYPSGELYNEQFF
TRBJ2-1 | TRBV28 | CASRTTGGINEQFF
TRBJ1-4 | TRBV6-5 | CASSYSTGTNEKLFF
TRBJ2-7 | TRBV23-1 | CASRRDSGRAYEQYF
TRBJ1-2 | TRBV5-4 | CATIKDRGRDVYGYTF
TRBJ2-7 | TRBV19 | CASSMGASGVYEQYF
TRBJ1-1 | TRBV19 | CASSALPGRGTEAFF
TRBJ2-7 | TRBV4-3 | CASSRFGFSYEQYF
TRBJ2-7 | TRBV27 | CASSPTPSTVAYEQYF